The sequence of this TCR beta chain was determined in a study of OX40 agonist ivuxolimab in advanced cancers. General study points: Some nonresponders also had low normalized T-cell clonal expansion.

In regard to this clone: Its antigen is as yet unknown.

The germline V gene encodes CDR1 GTSNPN and CDR2 SVGIG (reference sequence). J was trimmed by 3 bases and V by 0 bases; bases with no gene match: 5. The CDR3 loop spans 14 amino acids. TCRdb's table, derived via immunoSEQ multiplex PCR, lists solely in-frame clones and lacks some. The data contain around 46,000 clones, 82% of them singletons. On cycle 4 day 1 and cycle 7 day 1, as well as at baseline, blood was sampled. The chain combines TRBV30 with TRBJ2-7; TRBD2 aligns across 7 bases. This receptor was taken from an adult with an advanced solid tumor such as melanoma, head and neck, liver or kidney cancer. The sample in question was CD4+ or CD8+ T cells sorted from blood, obtained in a trial of the OX40 agonist ivuxolimab. The CDR3 loop reads CAWSVGGILYEQYF. CDR3 sequence (DNA): TGTGCCTGGAGTGTGGGAGGGATCCTCTACGAGCAGTACTTC.